This T cell receptor beta chain was identified during a study of T cell responses to AZD1222 COVID-19 vaccine. Study overall: Pooled samples include second doses given at about 4 or 12 weeks.

The germline CDR1 and CDR2 sequences are LGHDT and YNNKEL (reference sequence). V dropped 1 base and J dropped 5 bases, with 12 bases sitting between them. The CDR3 totals 15 residues. Regarding the study as a whole: The study found Spike-specific TCR breadth and depth rose after two AZD1222 doses. With dominance at 160-218 and 743-854, vaccine-associated CD4 TCRs spanned spike. Baseline serostatus was positive in only a handful of AZD1222 recipients.

A note on this clone: Its antigen is still unknown.

Sequencing used immunoSEQ multiplex PCR; TCRdb keeps in-frame clones, though not all of them. The top ten hold more than 3% of the sample, which has over 120,000 clones, 80% to 95% seen once. The chain uses TRBV3-1 (or the pseudogene TRBV3-2) and TRBJ2-1, with D tentatively TRBD2 (5 bases). The source of this sequence is an adult in good health. This specimen was peripheral blood, taken on day 0 of AZD1222 vaccination. The CDR3 spells CASSQAGKGHNEQFF. Here the CDR3 DNA reads TGTGCCAGCAGCCAAGCCGGGAAAGGGCACAATGAGCAGTTCTTC.